The present entry profiles one T cell receptor (beta chain) with its context. A much bigger clone sits one base away, suggesting this may be a read error. The entry originates in a study of molecular identifiers for immune sequencing clone quantification. The germline gives CDR1 MNHNY, CDR2 SVGAGI (reference sequence). CDR3 length: 17 amino acids. Libraries from naive CD8 cells were generated from about 20,000 to 1,000,000 sorted cells (with 10%, 30% or 50% RNA). As CD8+CD4-CCR7+CD45RA+ cells, naive CD8 T cells were sorted. MiXCR, applied by TCRdb to the PCR reads, yields one record per CDR3 protein. The sample carries 490,000 or so distinct CDR3 sequences, 20% to 25% recorded once.

Sequencing was performed on naive CD8+ T cells from blood, with Jurkat cell RNA spiked in. Noted subset: FACS-sorted CD8+CD4-CCR7+CD45RA+ naive T cells. This clonotype originated in a human donor in good health. Some libraries in this study had Jurkat cell RNA spiked in. The chain is built from TRBV6-6 and TRBJ2-3; 9 nucleotides match TRBD2. CDR3 region: CAGSYSPVAGGPDTQYF. CDR3 DNA sequence: TGTGCCGGCAGTTACTCCCCCGTTGCGGGGGGGCCTGATACGCAGTATTTT.